This TCR beta chain was identified in a study of spatial heterogeneity in lung cancer. As for time point: sample taken at primary tumor resection. The approximately 67 donors had untreated early-stage non-small cell lung cancer. Tumor, nontumor lung or frozen PBMC supplied whole RNA that was sequenced unsorted. Study results and limitations: Mutation tallies in tumors tracked expanded intratumoral alpha and beta TCR counts.

Ten or more counts support this clonotype. What it recognizes is unknown. Individually, TCR cDNA molecules were each labelled with a unique molecular identifier. In TCRdb, the 5' RACE reads were re-called with MiXCR into one record per CDR3 protein. The repertoire consists of approximately 94,000 distinct CDR3 sequences, with approximately 4.4% occurring once and the leading ten covering roughly 20%. CDR3 length: 13 amino acids. V gave up 6 bases and J gave up 9 bases, with 17 bases separating them. The germline CDR1 and CDR2 sequences are MNHEY and SVGAGI. The rearrangement joins TRBV6-5 to TRBJ2-5; TRBD2 is a possible D gene (6 bases). This receptor was obtained from a male donor with early-stage non-small cell lung cancer. The material was lung tumor tissue, obtained at surgery. CDR3 amino acids: CASRKATSGAQYF. CDR3 sequence (DNA): TGTGCCAGCAGGAAAGCGACTAGTGGGGCCCAGTACTTC.